The rows below give T cell receptor beta chains drawn from one sample of a study of T cell changes during pregnancy in multiple sclerosis. Produced via immunoSEQ multiplex PCR; TCRdb's table is partial and in-frame only. The sample shows 95,000 to 150,000 clones, approximately 95% of them seen only once. Sequencing used peripheral blood, obtained before pregnancy. The receptors here all came from a female donor with multiple sclerosis, enrolled in a pregnancy study. Each CDR3 is given with its conserved first and last residue. Fields, in order: D gene, V gene, CDR3 protein. A D gene is named only where the DNA matches it firmly.

>TRBD2|TRBV5-1
CASSLRLAEHYNEQFF
>TRBD2|TRBV2
CASSQTSGATGELFF
>NA|TRBV6-1
CASSPGYLPYF
>TRBD1|TRBV30
CAWNGQGRSEAFF
>TRBD2|TRBV4-1
CASSQAERGPYEQYF
>TRBD2|TRBV18
CASSKDTSGGNEQFF
>NA|TRBV6-1
CASSPTNYGYTF
>NA|TRBV5-5
CASSPGDGNQPQHF
>NA|TRBV7-9
CASSLDRPGQRNTIYF
>NA|TRBV6-6
CASSSGAGNEKLFF
>NA|TRBV7-3
CASSKAGTSTDTQYF
>NA|TRBV14
CASSQYYEQYF
>NA|TRBV2
CASSVIGGASYEQYF
>NA|TRBV9
CASSAGISTDTQYF
>TRBD2|TRBV11-1
CASSGRDAASTDTQYF
>NA|TRBV6-5
CASSSRQLYGYTF
>NA|TRBV25-1
CASSDPGIYNEQFF
>NA|TRBV27
CASSLKGNEQFF